The clone carrying this T cell receptor beta chain was seen repeatedly, ten times or more. Its antigen is unknown. Amplification targeted TCR beta CDR3 regions from RNA transcripts. An initial round of RT-PCR targeting the TCR CDR3 relied on the HTBI primer set. TCRdb itself ran the multiplex PCR reads through MiXCR, one entry per CDR3 protein. The sample lists around 240,000 distinct CDR3 sequences, just over 14% occurring once. The data belong to a study of T cells in Graves' hyperthyroidism and ophthalmopathy. The study, taken as a whole, reports: Researchers found most expanded thyroid clonotypes above 0.001 in blood as well.

CDR1 and CDR2 (germline): MNHEY, SVGAGI. Trimming cost V 2 bases and J 0 bases, with 14 bases left between them. The length of the CDR3 is 18 residues. Newly diagnosed hyperthyroidism patients aged 18 to 65 years had disease lasting under 2 months. Blood dates from first hyperthyroidism diagnosis, before any ophthalmopathy symptoms. The authors took PBMCs from 8 to 10 ml fresh peripheral blood. Sequencing was done on a sample of blood. The V and J genes are TRBV6-5 and TRBJ1-6; the D is unclear. The clonotype was recovered from a woman between 35 and 50 years old with Graves' hyperthyroidism that later progressed to Graves' ophthalmopathy. DNA of the CDR3: TGTGCCAGCAGTTACGTTTATGGAGGGAGCTCCTATAATTCACCCCTCCACTTT. It yields the protein CASSYVYGGSSYNSPLHF.